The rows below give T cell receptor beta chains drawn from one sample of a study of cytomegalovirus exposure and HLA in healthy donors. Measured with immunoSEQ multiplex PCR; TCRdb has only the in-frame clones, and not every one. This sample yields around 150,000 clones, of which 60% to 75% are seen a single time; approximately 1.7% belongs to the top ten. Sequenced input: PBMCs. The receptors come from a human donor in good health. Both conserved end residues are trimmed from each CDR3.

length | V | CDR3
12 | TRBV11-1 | ASSWAGTDYEQY
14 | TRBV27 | ASSLRVDRGNYGYT
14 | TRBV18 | ASSPAPRGRNYGYT
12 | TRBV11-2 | ASSADPTGGGYT
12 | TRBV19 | ASSLEVSGNTIY
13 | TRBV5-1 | ASSPYGEITYEQY
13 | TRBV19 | ASNVKGTSNYGYT
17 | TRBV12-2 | ASRLQGDRGTPDGRELF
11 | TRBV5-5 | ASSRPQGYEQY
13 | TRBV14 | ASSPLAGGRVEQY
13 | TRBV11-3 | ASRIGGSNTGELF
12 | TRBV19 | ASSYGTGADTQY
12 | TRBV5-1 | ASSSTSGTGELF
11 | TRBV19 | ASRGQENTEAF
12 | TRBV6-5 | ASSLAGGPYEQY
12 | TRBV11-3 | ASSSSRIAFEQY
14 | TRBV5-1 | ASSRNDSPSKFGYT
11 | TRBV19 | ASSQRAKNIQY
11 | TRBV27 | ASRGQGAYEQY
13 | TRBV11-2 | ASSSTGTGGQPQH
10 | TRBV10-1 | ASLSNTGELF
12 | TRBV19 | ASSIVGGITEAF
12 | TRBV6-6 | ASRPGTSGYEQC
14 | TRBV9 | ASSVEDSPVHNEQF
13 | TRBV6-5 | ASSSDISGANVLT
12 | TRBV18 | ASSGGSSYNEQF
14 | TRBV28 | ASSSIAGQGVYEQY
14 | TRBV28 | ASSSRQGVVSYEQY
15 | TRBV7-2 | ASSLVGTSGSYQTQY
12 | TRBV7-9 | ASSLDSPNYEQY